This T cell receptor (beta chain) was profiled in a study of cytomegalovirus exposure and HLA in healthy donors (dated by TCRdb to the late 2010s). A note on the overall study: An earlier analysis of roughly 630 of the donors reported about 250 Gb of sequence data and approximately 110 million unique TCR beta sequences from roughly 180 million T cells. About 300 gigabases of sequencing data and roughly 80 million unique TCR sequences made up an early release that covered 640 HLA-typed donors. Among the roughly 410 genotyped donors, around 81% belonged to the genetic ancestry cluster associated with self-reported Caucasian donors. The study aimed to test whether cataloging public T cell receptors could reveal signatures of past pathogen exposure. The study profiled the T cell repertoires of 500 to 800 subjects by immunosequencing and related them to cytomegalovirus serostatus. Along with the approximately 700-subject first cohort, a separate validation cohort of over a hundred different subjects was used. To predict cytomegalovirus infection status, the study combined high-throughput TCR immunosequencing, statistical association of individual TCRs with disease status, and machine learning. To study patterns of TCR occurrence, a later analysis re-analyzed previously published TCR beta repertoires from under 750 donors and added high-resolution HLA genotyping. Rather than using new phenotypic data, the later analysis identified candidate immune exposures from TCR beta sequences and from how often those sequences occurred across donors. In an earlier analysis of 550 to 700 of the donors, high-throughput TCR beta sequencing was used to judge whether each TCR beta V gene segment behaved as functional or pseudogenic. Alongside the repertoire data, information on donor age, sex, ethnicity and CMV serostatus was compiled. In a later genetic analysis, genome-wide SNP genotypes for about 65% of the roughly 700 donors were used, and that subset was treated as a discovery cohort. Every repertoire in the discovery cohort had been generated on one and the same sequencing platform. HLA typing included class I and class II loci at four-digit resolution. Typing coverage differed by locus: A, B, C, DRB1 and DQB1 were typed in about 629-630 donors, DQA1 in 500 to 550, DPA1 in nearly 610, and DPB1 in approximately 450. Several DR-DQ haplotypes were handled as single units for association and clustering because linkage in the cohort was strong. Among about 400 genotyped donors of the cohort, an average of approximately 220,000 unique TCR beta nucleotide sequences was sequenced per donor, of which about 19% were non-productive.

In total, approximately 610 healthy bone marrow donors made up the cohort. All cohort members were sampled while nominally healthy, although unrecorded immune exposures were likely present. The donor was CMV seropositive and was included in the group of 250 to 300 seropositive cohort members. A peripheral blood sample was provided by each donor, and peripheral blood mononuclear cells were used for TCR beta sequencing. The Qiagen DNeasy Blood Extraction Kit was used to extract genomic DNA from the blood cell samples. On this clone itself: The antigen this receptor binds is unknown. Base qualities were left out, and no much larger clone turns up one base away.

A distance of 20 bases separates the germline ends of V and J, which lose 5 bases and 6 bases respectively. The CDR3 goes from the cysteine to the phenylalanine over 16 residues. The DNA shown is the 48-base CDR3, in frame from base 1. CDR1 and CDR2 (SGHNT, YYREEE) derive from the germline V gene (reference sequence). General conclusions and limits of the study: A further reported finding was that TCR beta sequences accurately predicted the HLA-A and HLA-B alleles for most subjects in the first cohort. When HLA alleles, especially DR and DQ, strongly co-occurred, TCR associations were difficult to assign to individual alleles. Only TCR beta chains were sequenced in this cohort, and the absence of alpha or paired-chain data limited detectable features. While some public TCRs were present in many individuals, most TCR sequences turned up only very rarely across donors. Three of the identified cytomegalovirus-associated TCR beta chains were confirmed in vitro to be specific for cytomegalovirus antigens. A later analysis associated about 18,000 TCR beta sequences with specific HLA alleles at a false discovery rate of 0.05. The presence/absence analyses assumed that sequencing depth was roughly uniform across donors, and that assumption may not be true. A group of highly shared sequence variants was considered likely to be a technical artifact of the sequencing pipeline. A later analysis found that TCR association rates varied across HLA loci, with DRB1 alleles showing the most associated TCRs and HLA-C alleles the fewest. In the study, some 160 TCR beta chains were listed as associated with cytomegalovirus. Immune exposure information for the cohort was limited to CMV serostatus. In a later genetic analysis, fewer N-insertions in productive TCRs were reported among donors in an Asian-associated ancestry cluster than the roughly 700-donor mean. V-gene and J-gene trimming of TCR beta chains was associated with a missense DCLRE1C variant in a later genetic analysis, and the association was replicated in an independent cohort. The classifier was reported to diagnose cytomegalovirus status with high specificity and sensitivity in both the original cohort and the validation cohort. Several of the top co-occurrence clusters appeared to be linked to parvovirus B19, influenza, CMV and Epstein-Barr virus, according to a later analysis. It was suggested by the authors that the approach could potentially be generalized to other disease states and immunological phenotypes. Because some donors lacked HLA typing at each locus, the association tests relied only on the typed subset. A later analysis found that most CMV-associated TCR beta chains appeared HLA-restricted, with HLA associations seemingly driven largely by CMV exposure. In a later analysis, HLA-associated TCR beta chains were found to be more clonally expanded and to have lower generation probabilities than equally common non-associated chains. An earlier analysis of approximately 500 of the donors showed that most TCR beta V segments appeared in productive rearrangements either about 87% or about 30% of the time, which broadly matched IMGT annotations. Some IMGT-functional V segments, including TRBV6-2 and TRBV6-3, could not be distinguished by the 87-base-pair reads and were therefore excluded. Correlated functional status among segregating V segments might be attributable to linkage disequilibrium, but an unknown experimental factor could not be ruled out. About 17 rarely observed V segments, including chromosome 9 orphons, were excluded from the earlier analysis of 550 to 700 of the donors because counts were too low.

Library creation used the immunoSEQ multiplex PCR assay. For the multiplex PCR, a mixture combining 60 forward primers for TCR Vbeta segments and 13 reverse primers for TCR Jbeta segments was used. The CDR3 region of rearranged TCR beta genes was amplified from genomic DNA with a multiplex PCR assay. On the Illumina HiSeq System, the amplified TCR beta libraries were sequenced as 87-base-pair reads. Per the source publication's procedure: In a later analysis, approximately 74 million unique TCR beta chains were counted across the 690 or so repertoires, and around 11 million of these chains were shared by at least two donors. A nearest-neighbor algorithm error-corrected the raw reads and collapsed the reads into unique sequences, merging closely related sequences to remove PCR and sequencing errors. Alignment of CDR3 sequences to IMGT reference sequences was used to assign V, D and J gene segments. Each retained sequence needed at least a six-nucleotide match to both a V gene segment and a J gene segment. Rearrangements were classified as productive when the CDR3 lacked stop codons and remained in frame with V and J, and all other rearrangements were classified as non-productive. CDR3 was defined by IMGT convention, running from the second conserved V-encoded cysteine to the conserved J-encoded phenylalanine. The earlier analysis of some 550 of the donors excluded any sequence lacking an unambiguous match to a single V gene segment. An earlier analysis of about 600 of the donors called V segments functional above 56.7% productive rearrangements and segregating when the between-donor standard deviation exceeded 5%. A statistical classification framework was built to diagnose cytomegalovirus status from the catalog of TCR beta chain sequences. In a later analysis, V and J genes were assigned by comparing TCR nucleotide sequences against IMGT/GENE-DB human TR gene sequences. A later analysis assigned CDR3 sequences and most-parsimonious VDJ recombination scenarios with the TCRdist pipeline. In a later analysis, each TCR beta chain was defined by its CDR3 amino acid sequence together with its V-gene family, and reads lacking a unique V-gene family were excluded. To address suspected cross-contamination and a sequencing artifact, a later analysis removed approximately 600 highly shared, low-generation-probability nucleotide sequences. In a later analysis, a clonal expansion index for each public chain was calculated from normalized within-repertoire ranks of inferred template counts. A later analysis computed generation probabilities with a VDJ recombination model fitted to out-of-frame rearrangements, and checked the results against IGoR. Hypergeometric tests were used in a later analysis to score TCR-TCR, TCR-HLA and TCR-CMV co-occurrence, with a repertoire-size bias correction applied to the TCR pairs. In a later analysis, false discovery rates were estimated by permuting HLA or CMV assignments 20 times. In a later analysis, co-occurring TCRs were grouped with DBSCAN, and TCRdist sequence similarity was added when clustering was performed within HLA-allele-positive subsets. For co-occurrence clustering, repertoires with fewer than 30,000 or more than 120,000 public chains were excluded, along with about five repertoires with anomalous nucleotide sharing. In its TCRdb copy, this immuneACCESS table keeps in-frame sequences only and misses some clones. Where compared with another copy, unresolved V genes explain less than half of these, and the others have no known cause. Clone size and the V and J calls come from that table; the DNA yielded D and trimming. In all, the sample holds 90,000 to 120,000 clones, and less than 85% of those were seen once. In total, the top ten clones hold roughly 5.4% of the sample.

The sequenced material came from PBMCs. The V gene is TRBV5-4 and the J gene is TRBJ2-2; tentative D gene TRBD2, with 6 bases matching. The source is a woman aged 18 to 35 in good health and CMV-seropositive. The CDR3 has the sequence CASREGSGLPAGELFF. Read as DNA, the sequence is TGTGCCAGCAGGGAAGGGTCGGGACTCCCAGCCGGGGAGCTGTTTTTT.